A selection of T cell receptor beta chains follows, all from one sample in a study of T cell responses to AZD1222 COVID-19 vaccine. Using immunoSEQ multiplex PCR, the repertoire was profiled, and TCRdb retains in-frame clones only, with some absent. The profile shows roughly 70,000 clones, less than 85% of them singletons. This sample comprised peripheral blood, obtained on day 0 of AZD1222 vaccination. These receptors originate from an adult in good health. Each CDR3 is given with its conserved first and last residue.

v_call cdr3_aa
TRBV5-8 CASSLGQGPAFF
TRBV7-9 CASSLGPGLALYEQYF
TRBV28 CASNWRDSYEQYF
TRBV11-3 CASSLRPAGEQYF
TRBV9 CASSAGGNQPQHF
TRBV15 CATSSHPNQPQHF
TRBV10-3 CAISGGGAETQYF
TRBV19 CASSLVGITEQFF
TRBV6-5 CASSYGVTGGDYGYTF
TRBV27 CASWPGGGVNEQFF
TRBV7-6 CASSSLGLAGVGEQYF
TRBV6-1 CASSEGVGETEAFF
TRBV25-1 CASSEFPGGFGYTF
TRBV6-6 CASSQDRVNTEAFF
TRBV10-3 CAINAREGEKLFF
TRBV19 CASSNDRGDNSPLHF
TRBV5-5 CASSLGGSVSNEQFF
TRBV12-3/TRBV12-4 CASSLGRGELFF
TRBV24-1 CATSDPGIAGNEQFF
TRBV29-1 CSVQIIGPDTQYF
TRBV19 CASSKGLVSYEQYF
TRBV19 CASSTRGLAASYNEQFF
TRBV27 CASSLWGNSYEQYF